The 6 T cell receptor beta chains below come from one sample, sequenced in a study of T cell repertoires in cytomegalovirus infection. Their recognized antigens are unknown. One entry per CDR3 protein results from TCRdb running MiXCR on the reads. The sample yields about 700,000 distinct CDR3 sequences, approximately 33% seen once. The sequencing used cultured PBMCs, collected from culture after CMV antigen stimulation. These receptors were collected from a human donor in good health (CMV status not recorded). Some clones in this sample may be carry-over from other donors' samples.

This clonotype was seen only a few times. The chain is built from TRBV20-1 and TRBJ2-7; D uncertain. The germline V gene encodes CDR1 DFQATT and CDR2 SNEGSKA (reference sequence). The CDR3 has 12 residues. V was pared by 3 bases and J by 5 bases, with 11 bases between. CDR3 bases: TGCAGTGCTAGGGGTAGTGTCGACGAGCAGTACTTC. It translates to CSARGSVDEQYF.

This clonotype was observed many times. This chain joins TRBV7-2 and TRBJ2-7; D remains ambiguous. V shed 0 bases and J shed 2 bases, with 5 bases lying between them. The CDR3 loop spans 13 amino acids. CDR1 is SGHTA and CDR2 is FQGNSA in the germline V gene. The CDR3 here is CASSLAVTYEQYF. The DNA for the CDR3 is TGTGCCAGCAGCTTAGCGGTGACCTACGAGCAGTACTTC.

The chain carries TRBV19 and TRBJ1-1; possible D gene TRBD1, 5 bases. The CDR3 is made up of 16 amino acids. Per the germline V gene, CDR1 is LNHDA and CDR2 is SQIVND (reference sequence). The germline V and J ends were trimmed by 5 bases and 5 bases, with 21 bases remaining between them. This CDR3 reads CASSAYSRATGTEAFF. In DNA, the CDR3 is TGTGCCAGTAGTGCCTACAGCAGGGCCACGGGGACTGAAGCTTTCTTT.

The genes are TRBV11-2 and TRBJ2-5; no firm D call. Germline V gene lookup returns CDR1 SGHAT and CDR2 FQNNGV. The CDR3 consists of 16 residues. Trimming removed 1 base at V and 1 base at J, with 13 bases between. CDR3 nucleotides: TGTGCCAGCAGCTTAGGTTGGGGTGCAGGCCAAGAGACCCAGTACTTC. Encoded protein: CASSLGWGAGQETQYF.

Here the CDR3 reads CASSLGPGQGISNQPQHF. CDR3 coding DNA: TGTGCCAGCAGCTTAGGCCCGGGACAGGGGATTAGCAATCAGCCCCAGCATTTT. This rearrangement joins TRBV7-8 to TRBJ1-5; 10 bases fit TRBD1. With 1 base clipped from V and 0 bases from J, the junction kept 6 bases outside the gene matches. The CDR3 covers 18 residues. Germline CDR1 is SGHVS and CDR2 is FQNEAQ.

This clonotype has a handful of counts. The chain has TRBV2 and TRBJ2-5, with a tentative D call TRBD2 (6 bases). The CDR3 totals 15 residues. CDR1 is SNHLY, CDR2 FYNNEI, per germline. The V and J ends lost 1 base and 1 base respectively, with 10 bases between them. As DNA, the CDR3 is TGTGCCAGCAGTGAAGTCTCAGCGGGCCAAGAGACCCAGTACTTC. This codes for CASSEVSAGQETQYF.